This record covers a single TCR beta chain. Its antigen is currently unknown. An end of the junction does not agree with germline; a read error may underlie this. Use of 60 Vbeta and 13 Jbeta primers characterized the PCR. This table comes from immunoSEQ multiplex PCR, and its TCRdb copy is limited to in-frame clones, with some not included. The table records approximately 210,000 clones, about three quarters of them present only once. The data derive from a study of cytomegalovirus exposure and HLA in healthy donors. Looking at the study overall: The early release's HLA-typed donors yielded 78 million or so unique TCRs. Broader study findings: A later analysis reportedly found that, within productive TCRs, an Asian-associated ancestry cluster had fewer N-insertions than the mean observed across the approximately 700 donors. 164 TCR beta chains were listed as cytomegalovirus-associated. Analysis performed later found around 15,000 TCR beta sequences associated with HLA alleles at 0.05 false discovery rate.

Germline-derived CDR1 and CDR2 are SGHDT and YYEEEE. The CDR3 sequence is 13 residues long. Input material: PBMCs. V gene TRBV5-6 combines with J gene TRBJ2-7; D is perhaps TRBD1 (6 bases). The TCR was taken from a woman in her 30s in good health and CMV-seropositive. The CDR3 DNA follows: TGTGTCAGCACCTCTACAGGGCTTTACGAGCAGTACTTC. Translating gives CVSTSTGLYEQYF.